This T cell receptor beta chain was observed in a study of cytotoxic CD8 clonotypes in ibrutinib-treated CLL. Study summary: An average of 255,043 productive templates and 94,082 productive rearrangements was obtained per sample. Study-level findings and limits: Increased clonality at ibrutinib response gave way to a return toward baseline at progression.

On this clone: Its cognate antigen is unknown.

Some clones are missing from TCRdb's copy, which holds only in-frame ones; the method was immunoSEQ multiplex PCR. The sample holds more than 30,000 clones, 69% seen once. The CDR3 is 15 residues long. J gave up 2 bases and V 0 bases, and 3 bases lay outside the gene matches. The germline V gene encodes CDR1 MGHRA and CDR2 YSYEKL. This material consisted of PBMCs, taken before ibrutinib treatment. This clonotype originated in a human donor with chronic lymphocytic leukemia. The chain has TRBV4-1 and TRBJ2-7, with 8 nucleotides matching TRBD2. The CDR3 protein is CASSQDSGLAYEQYF. As DNA, the CDR3 is TGCGCCAGCAGCCAAGATTCGGGACTAGCCTACGAGCAGTACTTC.